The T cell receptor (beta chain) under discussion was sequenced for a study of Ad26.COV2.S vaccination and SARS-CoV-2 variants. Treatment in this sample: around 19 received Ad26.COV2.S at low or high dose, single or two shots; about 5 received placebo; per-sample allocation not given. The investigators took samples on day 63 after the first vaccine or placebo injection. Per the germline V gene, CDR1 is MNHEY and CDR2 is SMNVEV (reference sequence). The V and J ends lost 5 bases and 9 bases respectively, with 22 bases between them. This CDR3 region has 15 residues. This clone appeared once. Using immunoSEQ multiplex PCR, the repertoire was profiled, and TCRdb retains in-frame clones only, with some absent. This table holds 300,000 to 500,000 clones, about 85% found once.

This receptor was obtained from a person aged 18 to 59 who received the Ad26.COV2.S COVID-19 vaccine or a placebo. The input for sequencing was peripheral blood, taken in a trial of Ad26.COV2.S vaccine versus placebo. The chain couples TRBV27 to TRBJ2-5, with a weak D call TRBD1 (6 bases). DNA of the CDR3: TGTGCCAGCAGTGGATCCAGGGGACCGCGCCAGGCCCAGTACTTC. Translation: CASSGSRGPRQAQYF.